The present entry profiles one T cell receptor beta chain with its context. Its antigen is as yet unknown. Bulk tumor genomic DNA served as template, at approximately 580 ng per sample. Several biopsies per primary tumor, spaced far apart, were taken during surgery. Each patient presented with untreated, newly diagnosed non-small cell lung cancer and received curative surgery. Patients newly diagnosed with non-small cell lung cancer and having curative-intent surgery served as donors. TCR beta CDR3 was amplified by multiplex PCR using 32 V and 13 J primers. Each CDR3 protein is one row after TCRdb ran MiXCR on the multiplex PCR reads. The sample includes under 35,000 distinct CDR3 sequences, 28% of them seen just once. This entry is derived from a study of immune heterogeneity within non-small cell lung tumors. Study in general: It was found that the tumors were several squamous cell carcinomas, around 11 non-squamous carcinomas and 1 not otherwise specified. Overall study results and limits: Clonality of local T cells correlated moderately but significantly with local tumor mutational burden (R approximately 0.33).

In germline, CDR1 is DFQATT, CDR2 SNEGSKA (reference sequence). The ends were cut back, 1 base at V and 2 bases at J, with 11 bases in the middle. The CDR3 extends over 14 amino acids. V is TRBV20-1 and J is TRBJ1-1, with D unclear. The sample comprised lung tumor tissue. The TCR sequence derives from a man in his forties with non-small cell lung cancer. Here the CDR3 DNA reads TGCAGTGCTAGAGTCTTGTCAGCCAACACTGAAGCTTTCTTT. The encoded protein is CSARVLSANTEAFF.